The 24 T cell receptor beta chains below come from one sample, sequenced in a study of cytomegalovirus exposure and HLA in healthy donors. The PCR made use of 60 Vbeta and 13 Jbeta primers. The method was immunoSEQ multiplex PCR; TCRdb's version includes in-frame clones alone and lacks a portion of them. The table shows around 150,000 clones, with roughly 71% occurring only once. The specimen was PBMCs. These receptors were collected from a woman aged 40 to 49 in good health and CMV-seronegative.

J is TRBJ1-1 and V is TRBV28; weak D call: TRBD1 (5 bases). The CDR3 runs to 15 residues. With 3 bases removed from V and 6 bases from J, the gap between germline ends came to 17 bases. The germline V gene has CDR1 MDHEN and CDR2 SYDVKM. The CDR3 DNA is TGTGCCAGCAGTTTGCCCAAGGCCAGGGTCGCTGAAGCTTTCTTT. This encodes CASSLPKARVAEAFF.

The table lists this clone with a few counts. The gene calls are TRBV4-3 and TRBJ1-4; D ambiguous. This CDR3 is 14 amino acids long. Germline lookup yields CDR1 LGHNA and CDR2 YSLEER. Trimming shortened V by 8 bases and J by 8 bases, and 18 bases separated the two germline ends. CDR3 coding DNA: TGCGCCAGCTCCCCGGGGAGGCAAAACGAAAAACTGTTTTTT. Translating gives CASSPGRQNEKLFF.

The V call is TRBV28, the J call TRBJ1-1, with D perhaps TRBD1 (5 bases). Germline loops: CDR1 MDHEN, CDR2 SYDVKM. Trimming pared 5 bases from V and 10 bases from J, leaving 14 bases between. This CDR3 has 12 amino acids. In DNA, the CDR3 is TGTGCCAGCAGTCCCCCAGGGTCTGGAGCTTTCTTT. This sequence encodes CASSPPGSGAFF.

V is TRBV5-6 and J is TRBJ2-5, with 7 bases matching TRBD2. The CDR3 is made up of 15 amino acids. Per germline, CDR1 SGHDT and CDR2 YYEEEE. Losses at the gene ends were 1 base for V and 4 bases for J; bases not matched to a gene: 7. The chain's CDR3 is CASSLNQRGLETQYF. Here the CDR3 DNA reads TGTGCCAGCAGCTTGAATCAGCGGGGCCTAGAGACCCAGTACTTC.

The CDR3 nucleotides are TGTGCCAGCAGTGTTCTAGCGGGGTCCTACGAGCAGTACTTC. Amino acid sequence: CASSVLAGSYEQYF. The gene calls are TRBV6-1 and TRBJ2-7; 9 bases are shared with TRBD2. CDR1 is MNHNS, CDR2 SASEGT, per germline. CDR3 length: 14 amino acids. V lost 4 bases and J lost 1; bases outside the gene matches: 2.

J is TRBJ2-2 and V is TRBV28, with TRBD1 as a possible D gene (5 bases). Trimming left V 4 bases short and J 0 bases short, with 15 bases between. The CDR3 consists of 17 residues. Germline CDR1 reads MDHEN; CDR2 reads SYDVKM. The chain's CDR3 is CASSSRTTATNTGELFF. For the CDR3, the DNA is TGTGCCAGCAGTTCTCGCACGACAGCGACGAACACCGGGGAGCTGTTTTTT.

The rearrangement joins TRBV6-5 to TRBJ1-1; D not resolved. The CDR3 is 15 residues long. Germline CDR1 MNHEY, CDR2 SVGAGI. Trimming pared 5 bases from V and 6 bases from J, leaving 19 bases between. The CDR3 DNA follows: TGTGCCAGCAGTCCGGACTCTTCCGGCGTCCCTGAAGCTTTCTTT. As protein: CASSPDSSGVPEAFF.

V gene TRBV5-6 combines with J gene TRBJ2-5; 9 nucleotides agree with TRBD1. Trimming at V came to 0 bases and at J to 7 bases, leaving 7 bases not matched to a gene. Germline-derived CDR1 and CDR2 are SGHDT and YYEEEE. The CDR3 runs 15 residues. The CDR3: CASSLVTGGLGTQYF. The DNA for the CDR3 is TGTGCCAGCAGCTTGGTTACAGGGGGCCTAGGGACCCAGTACTTC.

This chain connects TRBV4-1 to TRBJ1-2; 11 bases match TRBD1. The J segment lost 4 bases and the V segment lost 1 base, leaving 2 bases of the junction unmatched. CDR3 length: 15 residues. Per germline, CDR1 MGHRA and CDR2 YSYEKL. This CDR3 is CASSQAGTGGYGYTF. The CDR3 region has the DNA TGCGCCAGCAGCCAAGCCGGGACAGGGGGCTATGGCTACACCTTC.

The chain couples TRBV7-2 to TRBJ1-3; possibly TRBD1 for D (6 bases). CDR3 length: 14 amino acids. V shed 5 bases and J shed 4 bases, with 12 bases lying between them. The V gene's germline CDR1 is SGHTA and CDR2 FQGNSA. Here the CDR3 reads CASSRTGTGNTIYF. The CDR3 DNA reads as TGTGCCAGCAGCCGTACCGGGACAGGAAACACCATATATTTT.

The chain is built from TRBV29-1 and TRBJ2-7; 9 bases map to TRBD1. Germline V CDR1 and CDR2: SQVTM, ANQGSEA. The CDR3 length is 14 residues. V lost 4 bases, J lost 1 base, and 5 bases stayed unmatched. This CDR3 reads CSVAAGTGSYEQYF. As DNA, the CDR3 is TGCAGCGTTGCCGCCGGGACAGGGTCCTACGAGCAGTACTTC.

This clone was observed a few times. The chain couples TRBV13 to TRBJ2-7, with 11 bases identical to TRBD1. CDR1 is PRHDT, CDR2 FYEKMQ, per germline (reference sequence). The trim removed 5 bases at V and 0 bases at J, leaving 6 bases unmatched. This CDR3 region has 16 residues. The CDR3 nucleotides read TGTGCCAGCAGCCGGACAGGGGGCGCCGGCTCCTACGAGCAGTACTTC. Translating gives CASSRTGGAGSYEQYF.

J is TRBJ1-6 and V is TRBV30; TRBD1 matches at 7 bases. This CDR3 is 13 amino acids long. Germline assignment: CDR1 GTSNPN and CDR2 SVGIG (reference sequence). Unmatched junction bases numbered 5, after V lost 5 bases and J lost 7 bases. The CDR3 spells CAWQQGWNSPLHF. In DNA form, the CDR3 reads TGTGCCTGGCAACAGGGGTGGAATTCACCCCTCCACTTT.

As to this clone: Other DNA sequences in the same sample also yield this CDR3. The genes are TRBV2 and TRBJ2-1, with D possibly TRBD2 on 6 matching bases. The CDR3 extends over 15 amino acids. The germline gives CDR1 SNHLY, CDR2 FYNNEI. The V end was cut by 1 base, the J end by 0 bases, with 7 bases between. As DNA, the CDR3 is TGTGCCAGCAGTGAAGGGGGAGGCTCCTACAATGAGCAGTTCTTC. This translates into CASSEGGGSYNEQFF. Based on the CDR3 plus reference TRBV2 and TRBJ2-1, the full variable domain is EPEVTQTPSHQVTQMGQEVILRCVPISNHLYFYWYRQILGQKVEFLVSFYNNEISEKSEIFDDQFSVERPDGSNFTLKIRSTKLEDSAMYFCASSEGGGSYNEQFFGPGTRLTVL.

The CDR3 DNA reads as TGCGCCAGCAGCTTGGAGTCCCCGAGAGGCTACACCTTC. It translates to CASSLESPRGYTF. The genes are TRBV5-1 and TRBJ1-2; the D is unclear. The germline V and J ends were trimmed by 0 bases and 8 bases, with 11 bases remaining between them. There are 13 residues in the CDR3. Germline loops: CDR1 SGHRS, CDR2 YFSETQ.

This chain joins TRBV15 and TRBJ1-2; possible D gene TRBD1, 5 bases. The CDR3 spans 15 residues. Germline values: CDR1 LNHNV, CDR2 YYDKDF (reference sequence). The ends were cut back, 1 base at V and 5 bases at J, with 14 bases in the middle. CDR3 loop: CATSRGPGTPYGYTF. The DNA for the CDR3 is TGTGCCACCAGCAGAGGCCCCGGGACTCCGTATGGCTACACCTTC. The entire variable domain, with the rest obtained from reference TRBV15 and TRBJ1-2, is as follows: DAMVIQNPRYQVTQFGKPVTLSCSQTLNHNVMYWYQQKSSQAPKLLFHYYDKDFNNEADTPDNFQSRRPNTSFCFLDIRSPGLGDTAMYLCATSRGPGTPYGYTFGSGTRLTVV.

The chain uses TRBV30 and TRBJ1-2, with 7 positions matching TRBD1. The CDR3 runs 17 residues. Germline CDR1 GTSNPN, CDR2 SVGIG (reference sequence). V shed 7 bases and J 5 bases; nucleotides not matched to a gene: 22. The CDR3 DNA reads TGTGCCTTTTTCGACAAGGGGGCTCGTGGGGCATTGTATGGCTACACCTTC. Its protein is CAFFDKGARGALYGYTF. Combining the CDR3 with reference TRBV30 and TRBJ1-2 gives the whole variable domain SQTIHQWPATLVQPVGSPLSLECTVEGTSNPNLYWYRQAAGRGLQLLFYSVGIGQISSEVPQNLSASRPQDRQFILSSKKLLLSDSGFYLCAFFDKGARGALYGYTFGSGTRLTVV.

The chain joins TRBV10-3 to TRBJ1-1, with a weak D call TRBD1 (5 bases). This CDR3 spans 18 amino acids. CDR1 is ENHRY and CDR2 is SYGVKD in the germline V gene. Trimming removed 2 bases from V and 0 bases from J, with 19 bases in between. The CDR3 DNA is TGTGCCATCAGTGAGAAAACAGGCCCAGCGAGTTTGAACACTGAAGCTTTCTTT. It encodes CAISEKTGPASLNTEAFF.

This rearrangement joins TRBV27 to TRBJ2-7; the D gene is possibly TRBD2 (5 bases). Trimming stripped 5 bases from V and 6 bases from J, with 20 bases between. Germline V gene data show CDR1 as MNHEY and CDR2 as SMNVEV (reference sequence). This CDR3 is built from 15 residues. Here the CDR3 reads CASSPLGETLCEQYF. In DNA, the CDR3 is TGTGCCAGCAGTCCCCTCGGGGAAACCCTTTGCGAGCAGTACTTC.

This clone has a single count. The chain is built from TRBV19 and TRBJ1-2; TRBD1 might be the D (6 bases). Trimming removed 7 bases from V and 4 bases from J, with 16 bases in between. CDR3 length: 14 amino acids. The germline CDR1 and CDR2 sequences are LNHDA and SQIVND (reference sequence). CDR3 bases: TGTGCCAGTATCCCCCACAGGGAAACCTATGGCTACACCTTC. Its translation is CASIPHRETYGYTF.

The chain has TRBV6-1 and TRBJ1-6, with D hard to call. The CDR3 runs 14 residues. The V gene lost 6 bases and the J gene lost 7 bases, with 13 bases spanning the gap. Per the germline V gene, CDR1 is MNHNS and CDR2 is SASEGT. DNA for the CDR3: TGTGCCAGCAGAGACCTTGGAGGGAATTCACCCCTCCACTTT. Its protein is CASRDLGGNSPLHF.

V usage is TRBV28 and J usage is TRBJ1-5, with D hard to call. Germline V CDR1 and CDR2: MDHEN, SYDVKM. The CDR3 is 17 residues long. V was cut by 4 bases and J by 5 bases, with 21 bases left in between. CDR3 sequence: CASSSWGTGKRDQPQHF. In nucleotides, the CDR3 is TGTGCCAGCAGTTCGTGGGGAACGGGTAAGAGGGATCAGCCCCAGCATTTT. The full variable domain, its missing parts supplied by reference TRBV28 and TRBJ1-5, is DVKVTQSSRYLVKRTGEKVFLECVQDMDHENMFWYRQDPGLGLRLIYFSYDVKMKEKGDIPEGYSVSREKKERFSLILESASTNQTSMYLCASSSWGTGKRDQPQHFGDGTRLSIL.

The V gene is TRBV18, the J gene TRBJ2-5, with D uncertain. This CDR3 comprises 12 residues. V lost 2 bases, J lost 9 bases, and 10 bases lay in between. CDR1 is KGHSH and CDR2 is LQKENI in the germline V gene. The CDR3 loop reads CASSPVSGAQYF. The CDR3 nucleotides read TGTGCCAGCTCACCAGTTTCGGGTGCCCAGTACTTC.

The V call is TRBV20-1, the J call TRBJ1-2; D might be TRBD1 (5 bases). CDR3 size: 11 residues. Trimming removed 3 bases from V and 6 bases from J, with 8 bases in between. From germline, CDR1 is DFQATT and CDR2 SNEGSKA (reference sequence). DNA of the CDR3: TGCAGTGCTAGGGGACTCGATGGCTACACCTTC. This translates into CSARGLDGYTF.